The 30 T cell receptor beta chains below come from one sample, sequenced in a study of blood T cell repertoires in COVID-19. The table came from immunoSEQ multiplex PCR; TCRdb's copy has only in-frame clones and leaves some out. The data show over 55,000 clones, 65% to 90% seen once. Sample: peripheral blood. The source is a man aged 50 to 59 with acute or convalescent COVID-19.

This clone was seen a single time. The V gene is TRBV2, the J gene TRBJ2-7; TRBD1 agrees at 10 bases. This CDR3 has 15 residues. From germline, CDR1 is SNHLY and CDR2 FYNNEI. Trimming at V came to 6 bases and at J to 3 bases, leaving 8 bases not matched to a gene. The CDR3 reads CASRRDRGRVYEQYV. CDR3 sequence (DNA): TGTGCCAGCAGACGCGACAGGGGGCGCGTCTACGAGCAGTACGTC.

This clone has just a few counts. V and J are TRBV6-2 or TRBV6-3 and TRBJ2-7, with 8 bases fitting TRBD2. Germline V gene data show CDR1 as MNHEY and CDR2 as SVGEGT. CDR3 length: 16 residues. After removal of 2 bases from V and 4 bases from J, the junction contained 10 bases not matched to a gene. CDR3 nucleotide sequence: TGTGCCAGCAGTTACCTCCGGACTAGCCTTTCTTACGAGCAGTACGTC. This encodes CASSYLRTSLSYEQYV.

The V and J genes are TRBV29-1 and TRBJ2-7; 10 bases are a match to TRBD2. Germline V gene lookup returns CDR1 SQVTM and CDR2 ANQGSEA. J was trimmed by 2 bases and V by 7 bases; bases with no gene match: 8. The CDR3 totals 14 residues. CDR3 DNA: TGCAGCGGCTACCTAGCGGGGGAACCCTACGAGCAGTACTTC. Amino acids: CSGYLAGEPYEQYF.

This clone came up a few times. This sequence joins TRBV20-1 and TRBJ1-2; maybe TRBD1 (6 bases). The CDR3 extends over 11 amino acids. Per germline, CDR1 DFQATT and CDR2 SNEGSKA (reference sequence). The V end was cut by 6 bases, the J end by 7 bases, with 12 bases between. CDR3 sequence: CSAFGGAGYTF. The DNA for the CDR3 is TGCAGTGCCTTTGGGGGGGCTGGCTACACCTTC.

CDR3: CASAPDRSYYGYTF. Here the CDR3 DNA reads TGTGCTAGTGCCCCGGACAGGAGCTACTATGGCTACACCTTC. J is TRBJ1-2 and V is TRBV12-5, with 7 bases identical to TRBD1. V lost 7 bases and J lost 3; bases outside the gene matches: 8. The CDR3 length is 14 residues. Germline CDR1 and CDR2: LGHNT and FRNRAP.

This clone was counted once. In DNA, the CDR3 is TGCGCCAGCAGCCAGAGGACAGGGCCCGAGCAGTTCTTC. Translating it yields CASSQRTGPEQFF. The chain combines TRBV4-1 with TRBJ2-1; TRBD1 matches 8 bases. V gave up 3 bases and J gave up 10 bases; unmatched junction bases: 5. Germline loops: CDR1 MGHRA, CDR2 YSYEKL. The CDR3 covers 13 residues.

This clone appeared a few times. The chain recombines TRBV6-5 with TRBJ1-2; no clear D gene. V lost 1 base and J 4 bases, leaving 10 bases between the germline ends. Germline CDR1 is MNHEY and CDR2 is SVGAGI. This CDR3 has 14 amino acids. The CDR3 DNA reads as TGTGCCAGCAGTTACTGGGCAACCGGCTATGGCTACACCTTC. It is translated as CASSYWATGYGYTF.

This clone was seen more than once but under ten times. The chain employs TRBV3-1 (or the pseudogene TRBV3-2) and TRBJ2-1, with D unclear. Germline V CDR1 and CDR2: LGHDT, YNNKEL (reference sequence). The CDR3 is 13 amino acids. Trimming took off 8 bases at V and 0 bases at J, with 8 bases between the two ends. CDR3 protein: CASEDSSYNEQFF. The CDR3 nucleotides read TGTGCCAGCGAGGATAGCTCCTACAATGAGCAGTTCTTC.

The J gene is TRBJ1-1, the V gene TRBV7-8, with D hard to call. Trimming took 5 bases from V and 5 from J, leaving 9 bases between them. Per the germline V gene, CDR1 is SGHVS and CDR2 is FQNEAQ. The CDR3 runs to 12 residues. The chain's CDR3 is CASSHAGTEAFF. The DNA of the CDR3 is TGTGCCAGCAGCCATGCGGGTACTGAAGCTTTCTTT. Together with reference TRBV7-8 and TRBJ1-1, the CDR3 gives the full variable domain: GAGVSQSPRYKVAKRGQDVALRCDPISGHVSLFWYQQALGQGPEFLTYFQNEAQLDKSGLPSDRFFAERPEGSVSTLKIQRTQQEDSAVYLCASSHAGTEAFFGQGTRLTVV.

The chain combines TRBV5-1 with TRBJ2-1; 11 positions match TRBD2. The CDR3 loop spans 15 amino acids. Looked up from germline, CDR1 is SGHRS and CDR2 is YFSETQ. Trimming took 0 bases from V and 10 from J; bases not matched to a gene: 6. This CDR3 reads CASSLDVAGGREQFF. The CDR3, as DNA: TGCGCCAGCAGCTTGGATGTAGCGGGGGGGCGCGAGCAGTTCTTC.

The chain uses TRBV7-2 and TRBJ2-7; the D is unclear. The CDR3 runs to 13 residues. V lost 2 bases and J lost 0, with 5 bases in between. From germline, CDR1 is SGHTA and CDR2 FQGNSA. CDR3 in amino acids: CASSLPSSYEQYF. Written as DNA, the CDR3 is TGTGCCAGCAGCTTACCGAGCTCCTACGAGCAGTACTTC. The whole variable domain, remainder taken from reference TRBV7-2 and TRBJ2-7, is GAGVSQSPSNKVTEKGKDVELRCDPISGHTALYWYRQSLGQGLEFLIYFQGNSAPDKSGLPSDRFSAERTGGSVSTLTIQRTQQEDSAVYLCASSLPSSYEQYFGPGTRLTVT.

On this clone itself: One end of the junction is discordant with germline, which a read error may explain. V is TRBV5-1 and J is TRBJ2-7, with 9 bases identical to TRBD2. This CDR3 is built from 14 residues. Per the germline V gene, CDR1 is SGHRS and CDR2 is YFSETQ. DNA for the CDR3: TGCGCCCGCAGCTTGGGCGGGGGGGATAACGAGCAGTACTTC. It encodes CARSLGGGDNEQYF.

V is TRBV9 and J is TRBJ1-2; D may be TRBD1 (6 bases). V lost 2 bases, J lost 3 bases, and 17 bases lay in between. CDR1 and CDR2 from the germline V gene are SGDLS and YYNGEE. This CDR3 is 16 amino acids long. The CDR3 loop reads CASSVITGSSDYGYTF. In nucleotides, the CDR3 is TGTGCCAGCAGCGTTATTACAGGGTCTAGTGACTATGGCTACACCTTC.

The chain couples TRBV19 to TRBJ1-2; TRBD1 is a possible D gene (6 bases). V lost 5 bases to trimming and J lost 1 base, with 11 bases between them. CDR1 LNHDA and CDR2 SQIVND come from the germline V gene (reference sequence). The CDR3 has 14 residues. As DNA, the CDR3 is TGTGCCAGTAGTGGACAGATCCGTAACTATGGCTACACCTTC. This encodes CASSGQIRNYGYTF.

This clone was counted a single time. This chain links TRBV9 with TRBJ2-3; possibly TRBD1 for D (7 bases). V was cut by 2 bases and J by 5 bases, with 18 bases left in between. CDR3 length equals 16 residues. Germline CDR1 and CDR2: SGDLS and YYNGEE. CDR3 bases: TGTGCCAGCAGCGTCGGGTGGACAGGACTAAAAGATACGCAGTATTTT. Its protein is CASSVGWTGLKDTQYF.

This clone appeared a few times. The chain recombines TRBV7-8 with TRBJ2-7; weak D call: TRBD1 (6 bases). This CDR3 has 15 amino acids. Looked up from germline, CDR1 is SGHVS and CDR2 is FQNEAQ. The germline V and J ends were trimmed by 3 bases and 0 bases, with 12 bases remaining between them. The CDR3 coding sequence is TGTGCCAGCAGCTTCTTCCTGGACAGCTCCTACGAGCAGTACTTC. This codes for CASSFFLDSSYEQYF.

The rearrangement uses TRBV5-4 and TRBJ1-3; the D gene is possibly TRBD1 (6 bases). The germline V gene encodes CDR1 SGHNT and CDR2 YYREEE (reference sequence). The CDR3 is made up of 17 amino acids. V was pared by 2 bases and J by 0 bases, with 15 bases between. This CDR3 reads CASSLGGEAFSGNTIYF. In nucleotides, the CDR3 is TGTGCCAGCAGCTTAGGGGGAGAGGCGTTCTCTGGAAACACCATATATTTT.

Worth noting for this clone: Other DNA sequences within the sample encode an identical CDR3. V is TRBV2 and J is TRBJ2-2; tentative D call: TRBD1 (5 bases). The CDR3 spans 13 residues. CDR1 and CDR2 from the germline V gene are SNHLY and FYNNEI. Trimming stripped 4 bases from V and 5 bases from J, with 8 bases between. The CDR3 protein is CASSGQGTGELFF. As DNA, the CDR3 is TGTGCCAGCAGTGGGCAGGGAACCGGGGAGCTGTTTTTT.

The V gene is TRBV9, the J gene TRBJ1-6; TRBD1 might be the D (6 bases). V dropped 0 bases and J dropped 9 bases, with 10 bases sitting between them. The CDR3 has 14 residues. Germline values: CDR1 SGDLS, CDR2 YYNGEE. The CDR3 here is CASSVAGATSPLHF. The CDR3 bases are TGTGCCAGCAGCGTAGCAGGGGCAACTTCACCCCTCCACTTT. Full variable domain (rest looked up from reference TRBV9 and TRBJ1-6): DSGVTQTPKHLITATGQRVTLRCSPRSGDLSVYWYQQSLDQGLQFLIQYYNGEERAKGNILERFSAQQFPDLHSELNLSSLELGDSALYFCASSVAGATSPLHFGNGTRLTVT.

The CDR3 spells CASSIRDRTTGELFF. The CDR3 region has the DNA TGTGCCAGTAGTATCAGGGACAGGACAACCGGGGAGCTGTTTTTT. The chain employs TRBV19 and TRBJ2-2; 8 nucleotides align to TRBD1. Germline V gene sequence: CDR1 LNHDA, CDR2 SQIVND (reference sequence). The CDR3 is 15 residues long. V was pared by 3 bases and J by 5 bases, with 5 bases of the junction left unmatched.

This clone came up once. This chain joins TRBV5-5 and TRBJ2-2, with 11 positions matching TRBD2. J was trimmed by 0 bases and V by 2 bases; bases with no gene match: 12. The CDR3 spans 20 residues. Germline CDR1 and CDR2: SGHKS and YYEKEE (reference sequence). This chain's CDR3 is CASSFPQRVAGGPNTGELFF. In DNA, the CDR3 is TGTGCCAGCAGCTTTCCACAGCGAGTAGCGGGGGGGCCGAACACCGGGGAGCTGTTTTTT.

The chain has TRBV5-1 and TRBJ1-6; a possible D gene is TRBD1 (5 bases). Germline assignment: CDR1 SGHRS and CDR2 YFSETQ. Trimming took off 0 bases at V and 9 bases at J, with 13 bases between the two ends. This CDR3 is 15 amino acids long. The CDR3 coding sequence is TGCGCCAGCAGCTTGGACGGCAGGGTGACTTCACCCCTCCACTTT. This encodes CASSLDGRVTSPLHF. Supplemented by reference TRBV5-1 and TRBJ1-6, the full variable domain reads KAGVTQTPRYLIKTRGQQVTLSCSPISGHRSVSWYQQTPGQGLQFLFEYFSETQRNKGNFPGRFSGRQFSNSRSEMNVSTLELGDSALYLCASSLDGRVTSPLHFGNGTRLTVT.

The J gene is TRBJ1-1, the V gene TRBV7-3; D is possibly TRBD1 (5 bases). The length of the CDR3 is 14 residues. The V gene's germline CDR1 is SGHTA and CDR2 FQGTGA. Trimming took off 3 bases at V and 0 bases at J, with 8 bases between the two ends. CDR3 nucleotides: TGTGCCAGCAGCTTGGAGGGACTGAACACTGAAGCTTTCTTT. Translation: CASSLEGLNTEAFF.

This clone was seen once. Here the CDR3 reads CASSGGGPRAGLNIQYF. CDR3 sequence (DNA): TGTGCCAGCAGCGGGGGGGGGCCACGGGCCGGGTTAAACATTCAGTACTTC. J is TRBJ2-4 and V is TRBV5-4; a weak D match, TRBD2 (7 bases). V was clipped by 4 bases and J by 6 bases, with 23 bases between them. This CDR3 region has 17 residues. CDR1 and CDR2 from the germline V gene are SGHNT and YYREEE (reference sequence).

This chain connects TRBV4-2 to TRBJ1-5; 7 positions match TRBD1. This CDR3 contains 15 residues. Germline trimming cut 3 bases from V and 0 bases from J; bases unmatched to any gene: 2. From germline, CDR1 is LGHNA and CDR2 YNFKEQ. The CDR3 sequence is CASSQGQYSNQPQHF. CDR3 coding DNA: TGTGCCAGCAGCCAGGGACAGTATAGCAATCAGCCCCAGCATTTT.

V usage is TRBV5-6 and J usage is TRBJ2-3; the D gene is possibly TRBD2 (5 bases). The CDR3 has 13 amino acids. The germline V gene encodes CDR1 SGHDT and CDR2 YYEEEE. Trimming pared 5 bases from V and 4 bases from J, leaving 11 bases between. The CDR3, as DNA: TGTGCCAGCAGTCCGCGGGTCCCAGATACGCAGTATTTT. Protein sequence: CASSPRVPDTQYF.

The chain carries TRBV24-1 and TRBJ2-1; 12 bases map to TRBD2. The CDR3 is made up of 18 amino acids. The V segment lost 4 bases and the J segment 6 bases; nucleotides outside the gene matches: 12. Germline loops: CDR1 KGHDR, CDR2 SFDVKD. In DNA form, the CDR3 reads TGTGCCACCAGTGAACGGACTAGCGGGGCAGAAATCCTCAATGAGCAGTTCTTC. It translates to CATSERTSGAEILNEQFF.

CDR3 protein: CATSHSGGGSSYNEQFF. CDR3 nucleotides: TGTGCCACCAGCCATTCGGGGGGCGGGAGCTCCTACAATGAGCAGTTCTTC. The rearrangement joins TRBV15 to TRBJ2-1, with TRBD2 as a possible D gene (7 bases). The CDR3 consists of 17 residues. Germline lookup yields CDR1 LNHNV and CDR2 YYDKDF (reference sequence). V lost 5 bases, J lost 0 bases, and 17 bases lay in between.

CDR3 nucleotides: TGTGCCAGTAGTCCGCAGGGGACAAGAGATACGCAGTATTTT. Translation: CASSPQGTRDTQYF. This chain connects TRBV19 to TRBJ2-3; D may be TRBD1 (6 bases). This CDR3 spans 14 amino acids. V lost 5 bases and J lost 5, with 14 bases in between. From germline, CDR1 is LNHDA and CDR2 SQIVND (reference sequence).

The V call is TRBV30, the J call TRBJ2-7; the match to TRBD1 covers 10 bases. The V segment lost 0 bases and the J segment 3 bases; nucleotides outside the gene matches: 8. CDR3 length: 16 amino acids. Germline V gives CDR1 GTSNPN, CDR2 SVGIG (reference sequence). The CDR3: CAWSVEVGQGVYEQYF. The CDR3 region has the DNA TGTGCCTGGAGTGTAGAAGTAGGACAGGGGGTCTACGAGCAGTACTTC.